These 17 T cell receptor beta chains were all obtained from the same sample, sequenced in a study of cytotoxic CD8 clonotypes in ibrutinib-treated CLL. This table comes from immunoSEQ multiplex PCR, and its TCRdb copy is limited to in-frame clones, with some not included. Here the sample spans around 92,000 clones, 60% to 80% being singletons. The sample in question was PBMCs, obtained after 24 months of ibrutinib treatment. These TCRs come from a human donor with chronic lymphocytic leukemia.

The genes are TRBV28 and TRBJ2-7; 7 bases map to TRBD1. The CDR3 is made up of 14 amino acids. V lost 7 bases, J lost 2 bases, and 8 bases stayed unmatched. The V gene's germline CDR1 is MDHEN and CDR2 SYDVKM. The CDR3 sequence: CASIEQGRTYEQYF. CDR3 sequence (DNA): TGTGCCAGCATTGAACAGGGGCGAACCTACGAGCAGTACTTC.

This chain connects TRBV5-1 to TRBJ2-7; the D is unclear. The CDR3 length is 13 residues. Trimming removed 0 bases at V and 2 bases at J, with 6 bases between. Germline V gene sequence: CDR1 SGHRS, CDR2 YFSETQ. The CDR3 sequence is CASSLAQTYEQYF. The CDR3 DNA reads TGCGCCAGCAGCTTGGCCCAGACCTACGAGCAGTACTTC.

The chain has TRBV11-2 and TRBJ2-7, with D unresolved. The germline V gene encodes CDR1 SGHAT and CDR2 FQNNGV. The CDR3 totals 13 residues. V shed 5 bases and J shed 7 bases, with 15 bases lying between them. CDR3 sequence: CASSPKLLSEQYF. The CDR3 DNA is TGTGCCAGCAGCCCCAAGCTATTAAGTGAGCAGTACTTC.

The chain couples TRBV5-6 to TRBJ1-1; no clear D gene. The CDR3 spans 14 residues. Germline V gene data show CDR1 as SGHDT and CDR2 as YYEEEE. Trimming cost V 2 bases and J 0 bases, with 8 bases left between them. CDR3 region: CASSLDRMNTEAFF. The CDR3 coding sequence is TGTGCCAGCAGCTTAGACCGGATGAACACTGAAGCTTTCTTT.

The gene calls are TRBV19 and TRBJ2-1; D remains unclear. This CDR3 has 11 amino acids. Trimming left V 8 bases short and J 7 bases short, with 9 bases between. Per the germline V gene, CDR1 is LNHDA and CDR2 is SQIVND (reference sequence). CDR3 coding DNA: TGTGCCAGTCAAATGGGGAATGAGCAGTTCTTC. Its translation is CASQMGNEQFF.

In its sample, this clone was seen many times. The chain is built from TRBV5-1 and TRBJ2-3, with TRBD1 identical over 8 bases. Trimming cost V 3 bases and J 5 bases; bases outside gene matches: 8. The CDR3 spans 15 residues. Per the germline V gene, CDR1 is SGHRS and CDR2 is YFSETQ. CDR3 amino acids: CASSSYDRGEDTQYF. The CDR3 DNA follows: TGCGCCAGCAGCTCCTACGACAGGGGTGAAGATACGCAGTATTTT. Using reference TRBV5-1 and TRBJ2-3 for the parts outside the CDR3, the full variable domain is KAGVTQTPRYLIKTRGQQVTLSCSPISGHRSVSWYQQTPGQGLQFLFEYFSETQRNKGNFPGRFSGRQFSNSRSEMNVSTLELGDSALYLCASSSYDRGEDTQYFGPGTRLTVL.

V gene TRBV4-2 combines with J gene TRBJ2-3; 8 bases line up with TRBD2. V lost 3 bases to trimming and J lost 4 bases; unmatched junction nucleotides: 3. The germline V gene has CDR1 LGHNA and CDR2 YNFKEQ. CDR3 size: 14 residues. The CDR3 loop reads CASSQGLVSDTQYF. CDR3 bases: TGTGCCAGCAGCCAGGGACTAGTTTCAGATACGCAGTATTTT.

J is TRBJ1-1 and V is TRBV28; no reliable D call. The CDR3 has 16 residues. Germline V lookup: CDR1 MDHEN, CDR2 SYDVKM. The V and J ends lost 5 bases and 1 base respectively, with 17 bases between them. The CDR3 bases are TGTGCCAGCAGTGATCACTCGGAGAGACCGAACACTGAAGCTTTCTTT. It encodes CASSDHSERPNTEAFF.

This clone came up once. The rearrangement uses TRBV5-1 and TRBJ2-7; TRBD1 matches at 7 bases. Germline V lookup: CDR1 SGHRS, CDR2 YFSETQ. This CDR3 contains 14 residues. V lost 1 base, J lost 7 bases, and 8 bases stayed unmatched. Here the CDR3 reads CASSLRQGDGEQYF. CDR3 coding DNA: TGCGCCAGCAGCTTGAGGCAGGGGGACGGGGAGCAGTACTTC. The full variable domain, in which reference TRBV5-1 and TRBJ2-7 provide the parts outside the CDR3, is KAGVTQTPRYLIKTRGQQVTLSCSPISGHRSVSWYQQTPGQGLQFLFEYFSETQRNKGNFPGRFSGRQFSNSRSEMNVSTLELGDSALYLCASSLRQGDGEQYFGPGTRLTVT.

This rearrangement joins TRBV18 to TRBJ2-7; TRBD2 matches at 7 bases. The CDR3 contains 15 residues. Trimming took 5 bases from V and 2 from J; bases not matched to a gene: 9. Germline values: CDR1 KGHSH, CDR2 LQKENI. This CDR3 reads CASSTPTSQTYEQYF. The CDR3 DNA reads TGTGCCAGCTCAACTCCGACTAGCCAAACCTACGAGCAGTACTTC. Supplemented by reference TRBV18 and TRBJ2-7, the full variable domain reads NAGVMQNPRHLVRRRGQEARLRCSPMKGHSHVYWYRQLPEEGLKFMVYLQKENIIDESGMPKERFSAEFPKEGPSILRIQQVVRGDSAAYFCASSTPTSQTYEQYFGPGTRLTVT.

The chain employs TRBV5-4 and TRBJ2-2, with 10 bases aligning to TRBD2. V trimming: 4 bases; J trimming: 7 bases; junction bases outside the gene matches: 7. The CDR3 totals 15 residues. Germline V gives CDR1 SGHNT, CDR2 YYREEE (reference sequence). The CDR3 region is CASSEGLASGGELFF. The CDR3, as DNA: TGTGCCAGCAGCGAGGGACTAGCGAGCGGCGGGGAGCTGTTTTTT.

The chain recombines TRBV6-1 with TRBJ2-5, with D uncertain. The CDR3 length is 17 residues. The germline V gene has CDR1 MNHNS and CDR2 SASEGT. V was cut by 2 bases and J by 0 bases, with 16 bases left in between. In DNA, the CDR3 is TGTGCCAGCAGTGAATTAGGGTCGGGTTCCTACCAAGAGACCCAGTACTTC. Protein sequence: CASSELGSGSYQETQYF.

This clone was found once. This chain links TRBV27 with TRBJ1-4; D is unclear. Germline assignment: CDR1 MNHEY and CDR2 SMNVEV (reference sequence). This CDR3 is 14 amino acids long. V shed 6 bases and J shed 7 bases, with 15 bases lying between them. This CDR3 reads CASRALGITEKLFF. As DNA, the CDR3 is TGTGCCAGCAGGGCGCTGGGGATTACTGAAAAACTGTTTTTT. The full variable domain, with the rest looked up from reference TRBV27 and TRBJ1-4, is EAQVTQNPRYLITVTGKKLTVTCSQNMNHEYMSWYRQDPGLGLRQIYYSMNVEVTDKGDVPEGYKVSRKEKRNFPLILESPSPNQTSLYFCASRALGITEKLFFGSGTQLSVL.

This clone was detected only a few times. This chain joins TRBV28 and TRBJ1-2; the match to TRBD1 covers 7 bases. The germline V gene encodes CDR1 MDHEN and CDR2 SYDVKM. The CDR3 consists of 15 residues. V was clipped by 8 bases and J by 5 bases; unmatched bases: 14. The CDR3 DNA is TGTGCCAGCGGCCACAGGGGAATGGGAGGATATGGCTACACCTTC. Amino acid sequence: CASGHRGMGGYGYTF.

V and J are TRBV11-3 and TRBJ2-3; D is ambiguous. Trimming left V 7 bases short and J 4 bases short, with 15 bases between. The CDR3 runs 14 residues. Germline CDR1 reads SGHNT; CDR2 reads YENEEA. The CDR3 protein is CASTRGYGADTQYF. The CDR3 bases are TGTGCCAGCACGAGAGGATATGGTGCAGATACGCAGTATTTT.

The CDR3 region is CASTQRQGVFYNEQFF. CDR3 bases: TGCGCCAGCACCCAAAGACAGGGGGTGTTCTACAATGAGCAGTTCTTC. The chain has TRBV23-1 and TRBJ2-1; 9 bases line up with TRBD1. TRBV23-1 is an ORF, and what it does is uncertain. This CDR3 is built from 16 residues. The V and J ends lost 7 bases and 3 bases, in that order; junction bases with no gene match: 10.

This clone has a count of ten or more. The V and J genes are TRBV19 and TRBJ2-4; 8 bases match TRBD1. Per the germline V gene, CDR1 is LNHDA and CDR2 is SQIVND (reference sequence). This CDR3 contains 12 residues. Trimming removed 4 bases from V and 15 bases from J; junction bases left unmatched: 8. The CDR3 region has the DNA TGTGCCAGTAGTACGCCACAGGGGGATCGGTACTTC. This codes for CASSTPQGDRYF.